One sample yielded the 24 T cell receptor beta chains listed below, sequenced in a study of T cells after yellow fever vaccination. One entry per CDR3 protein, called by TCRdb with MiXCR from the 5' RACE reads. The table shows over 150,000 distinct CDR3 sequences, with 5.5% to 7.5% occurring only once. Sequencing was performed on CD4+ T cells sorted from PBMCs, taken on the day of the first yellow fever vaccination. Receptor source: a man between 18 and 35 years old who received the YFV17D yellow fever vaccine.

This clonotype was recorded at least ten times. This rearrangement joins TRBV12-3 or TRBV12-4 to TRBJ1-1, with 7 bases that match TRBD1. With V trimmed by 1 base and J by 4 bases, 6 bases remained unmatched. This CDR3 spans 15 amino acids. CDR3 in DNA: TGTGCCAGCAGTTTAGACGAGACAGGGATCACTGAAGCTTTCTTT. It specifies CASSLDETGITEAFF.

This clonotype has at least ten counts. CDR3 sequence (DNA): TGTGCCAGCTCTGGGACAGGCCTATATGGCTACACCTTC. Translating it yields CASSGTGLYGYTF. The chain is built from TRBV18 and TRBJ1-2, with 8 bases aligning to TRBD1. The CDR3 loop spans 13 amino acids. V lost 6 bases and J lost 5; bases outside the gene matches: 5. CDR1 is KGHSH, CDR2 LQKENI, per germline.

The table lists this clonotype with many counts. This chain uses TRBV5-1 with TRBJ2-3, with 11 positions matching TRBD2. Germline trimming cut 2 bases from V and 5 bases from J; bases unmatched to any gene: 4. This CDR3 has 15 residues. The germline V gene has CDR1 SGHRS and CDR2 YFSETQ. The CDR3 reads CASSFSGGAGDTQYF. The CDR3 DNA reads TGCGCCAGCAGCTTTAGCGGGGGGGCCGGAGATACGCAGTATTTT.

This clonotype was seen a handful of times. V and J are TRBV7-3 and TRBJ1-5; no clear D. The length of the CDR3 is 15 residues. The germline V gene encodes CDR1 SGHTA and CDR2 FQGTGA. Trimming cost V 1 base and J 7 bases, with 14 bases left between them. CDR3 in amino acids: CASSLIPGPRQPQHF. DNA of the CDR3: TGTGCCAGCAGCTTAATTCCAGGCCCTAGACAGCCCCAGCATTTT.

This clonotype came up a few times. Here the CDR3 reads CASTAAPSGANVLTF. Here the CDR3 DNA reads TGTGCCAGCACTGCAGCCCCTTCTGGGGCCAACGTCCTGACTTTC. The chain uses TRBV7-9 and TRBJ2-6; D gene unclear. CDR3 size: 15 residues. V was clipped by 7 bases and J by 1 base, with 11 bases between them. The germline CDR1 and CDR2 sequences are SEHNR and FQNEAQ (reference sequence).

The rearrangement links TRBV4-3 to TRBJ1-1; D not resolved. Trimming removed 1 base from V and 7 bases from J, with 13 bases in between. Germline lookup yields CDR1 LGHNA and CDR2 YSLEER. CDR3 length: 14 amino acids. The CDR3 region is CASSQGTPGFEAFF. The CDR3 DNA sequence: TGCGCCAGCAGCCAAGGTACACCCGGGTTTGAAGCTTTCTTT.

The chain couples TRBV4-2 to TRBJ2-1; 12 nucleotides align to TRBD2. The length of the CDR3 is 17 residues. The V gene's germline CDR1 is LGHNA and CDR2 YNFKEQ. The ends lost 1 base at V and 2 bases at J; junction bases unmatched: 3. The CDR3 DNA is TGTGCCAGCAGCCAAGCTAGCGGGGGGGCCACCTACAATGAGCAGTTCTTC. It encodes CASSQASGGATYNEQFF.

This clonotype was detected a few times. The chain joins TRBV12-3 or TRBV12-4 to TRBJ2-7, with D perhaps assigned TRBD1 or TRBD2 (6 bases each). Between the trimmed V and J ends, which lost 3 bases and 10 bases, there was a span of 13 bases. The CDR3 sequence is 12 residues long. Here the CDR3 reads CASSFPGAPQYF. The CDR3 nucleotides are TGTGCCAGCAGTTTCCCGGGGGCCCCACAGTACTTC.

This clonotype was detected only a few times. CDR3 sequence (DNA): TGTGCCAGCAGTTCCTACCTAAACACACAGCCCCAGCATTTT. It is translated as CASSSYLNTQPQHF. The gene calls are TRBV28 and TRBJ1-5; no reliable D call. V lost 4 bases, J lost 7 bases, and 14 bases lay in between. CDR1 and CDR2 (germline): MDHEN, SYDVKM. The CDR3 totals 14 residues.

This clonotype was detected ten times or more. J is TRBJ1-1 and V is TRBV5-1; D uncertain. V lost 5 bases to trimming and J lost 2 bases, with 13 bases between them. The CDR3 contains 14 residues. CDR1 is SGHRS and CDR2 is YFSETQ in the germline V gene. DNA for the CDR3: TGCGCCAGCAGTTCCGCGGGTCGAAACACTGAAGCTTTCTTT. Translating it yields CASSSAGRNTEAFF. Full variable domain (remainder filled in from reference TRBV5-1 and TRBJ1-1): KAGVTQTPRYLIKTRGQQVTLSCSPISGHRSVSWYQQTPGQGLQFLFEYFSETQRNKGNFPGRFSGRQFSNSRSEMNVSTLELGDSALYLCASSSAGRNTEAFFGQGTRLTVV.

The rearrangement links TRBV2 to TRBJ1-2, with TRBD1 identical over 8 bases. The CDR3 extends over 17 amino acids. Germline assignment: CDR1 SNHLY and CDR2 FYNNEI. The trim removed 6 bases at V and 1 base at J, leaving 13 bases unmatched. DNA of the CDR3: TGTGCCAGCAGCCGAGGACAGGGACGAATACGTAACTATGGCTACACCTTC. Translating it yields CASSRGQGRIRNYGYTF.

V usage is TRBV28 and J usage is TRBJ1-6; no firm D call. Germline V lookup: CDR1 MDHEN, CDR2 SYDVKM. The CDR3 is 11 residues long. Trimming removed 6 bases at V and 4 bases at J, with 1 base between. The CDR3 bases are TGTGCCAGCAGATATAATTCACCCCTCCACTTT. It codes for CASRYNSPLHF.

This clonotype was found many times. The chain employs TRBV11-2 and TRBJ2-2, with D uncertain. Germline assignment: CDR1 SGHAT and CDR2 FQNNGV. Trimming removed 5 bases from V and 0 bases from J, with 13 bases in between. CDR3 length equals 16 residues. CDR3 in DNA: TGTGCCAGCAGCCCGAGGTCCTCCGCGAACACCGGGGAGCTGTTTTTT. Protein: CASSPRSSANTGELFF.

The chain carries TRBV20-1 and TRBJ1-1, with D possibly matching TRBD1 (5 bases). CDR1 is DFQATT, CDR2 SNEGSKA, per germline (reference sequence). The CDR3 consists of 15 residues. Trimming removed 1 base at V and 1 base at J, with 13 bases between. CDR3 amino acids: CSARGGEPKNTEAFF. The DNA for the CDR3 is TGCAGTGCTAGAGGGGGCGAGCCCAAGAACACTGAAGCTTTCTTT.

This clonotype was detected ten times or more. This CDR3 is CASSLWGNEQFF. CDR3 bases: TGTGCCAGCAGTTTATGGGGAAATGAGCAGTTCTTC. The V gene is TRBV27, the J gene TRBJ2-1, with D unresolved. This CDR3 has 12 amino acids. Germline loops: CDR1 MNHEY, CDR2 SMNVEV (reference sequence). Trimming left V 1 base short and J 7 bases short, with 5 bases between.

This clonotype has just a few counts. This chain connects TRBV12-3 or TRBV12-4 to TRBJ1-2, with 11 bases matching TRBD1. The CDR3 has 17 amino acids. V lost 5 bases, J lost 7 bases, and 15 bases stayed unmatched. CDR3 bases: TGTGCCAGCAGTGCCACCGGGACAGGGGGACCCTATAGTGGCTACACCTTC. It codes for CASSATGTGGPYSGYTF.

This clonotype was seen ten or more times. CDR3 coding DNA: TGCGCCAGCAGCCCCCGGGACATAGCCTACGAGCAGTACTTC. It translates to CASSPRDIAYEQYF. This chain connects TRBV5-1 to TRBJ2-7; maybe TRBD1 (6 bases). The V end was cut by 4 bases, the J end by 2 bases, with 13 bases between. CDR1 SGHRS and CDR2 YFSETQ come from the germline V gene. The CDR3 runs to 14 residues.

This clonotype has a count of ten or more. V gene TRBV6-5 combines with J gene TRBJ2-3; 11 bases match TRBD2. In germline, CDR1 is MNHEY, CDR2 SVGAGI. CDR3 length: 16 residues. V shed 6 bases, J shed 4 bases, and the junction held 9 bases outside the gene matches. CDR3 in DNA: TGTGCCAGCAGCACCACTAGCGGGGGCACCCCAGATACGCAGTATTTT. This encodes CASSTTSGGTPDTQYF.

This clonotype has at least ten counts. This rearrangement joins TRBV18 to TRBJ2-7; 8 nucleotides align to TRBD1. The ends lost 6 bases at V and 0 bases at J; junction bases unmatched: 4. The CDR3 extends over 14 amino acids. Looked up from germline, CDR1 is KGHSH and CDR2 is LQKENI. Here the CDR3 DNA reads TGTGCCAGCTCTCGGACAGGGAGCTCCTACGAGCAGTACGTC. It codes for CASSRTGSSYEQYV.

This clonotype was seen a handful of times. J is TRBJ1-4 and V is TRBV7-9; 8 bases map to TRBD1. CDR1 is SEHNR and CDR2 is FQNEAQ in the germline V gene (reference sequence). This CDR3 region has 14 residues. Unmatched junction bases numbered 2, after V lost 1 base and J lost 7 bases. The DNA for the CDR3 is TGTGCCAGCAGCTTAGGGACAGGGAGTGAAAAACTGTTTTTT. Its protein is CASSLGTGSEKLFF.

This rearrangement joins TRBV6-1 to TRBJ2-2; D might be TRBD1 (6 bases). Germline V CDR1 and CDR2: MNHNS, SASEGT. This CDR3 has 17 amino acids. Trimming shortened V by 5 bases and J by 4 bases, and 20 bases separated the two germline ends. The CDR3 DNA reads as TGTGCCAGCAGTCGCATCGCGAGGGGGTCGGGCACCGGGGAGCTGTTTTTT. It is translated as CASSRIARGSGTGELFF.

In this sample, this clonotype turned up a few times. The chain uses TRBV20-1 and TRBJ2-7, with D uncertain. The CDR3 loop spans 13 amino acids. Trimming took 1 base from V and 0 from J, leaving 7 bases between them. Germline CDR1 reads DFQATT; CDR2 reads SNEGSKA (reference sequence). The DNA of the CDR3 is TGCAGTGCTAGAGCTCTGAGCTCCTACGAGCAGTACTTC. It translates to CSARALSSYEQYF.

The V gene is TRBV27, the J gene TRBJ2-7, with 8 nucleotides matching TRBD2. Germline CDR1 is MNHEY and CDR2 is SMNVEV (reference sequence). This CDR3 is built from 11 residues. V gave up 10 bases and J gave up 7 bases; unmatched junction bases: 6. The CDR3 sequence: CAIGRGGEQYV. The CDR3 DNA sequence: TGTGCCATCGGGAGGGGGGGGGAGCAGTACGTC.

This clonotype was seen at least ten times. The gene calls are TRBV10-3 and TRBJ2-5, with unresolved D. This CDR3 region has 13 residues. The germline V gene has CDR1 ENHRY and CDR2 SYGVKD. Between the trimmed V and J ends, which lost 10 bases and 3 bases, there was a span of 15 bases. The CDR3 region is CASAFRSEETQYF. Here the CDR3 DNA reads TGTGCCAGCGCTTTTCGGAGTGAAGAGACCCAGTACTTC.